This TCR beta chain is drawn from a study of T cell changes during pregnancy in multiple sclerosis. TCRdb's table, derived via immunoSEQ multiplex PCR, lists solely in-frame clones and lacks some. Of 60,000 or so clones listed, 93% are singletons. The CDR3 is 13 residues long. CDR1 SGHTA and CDR2 FQGNSA come from the germline V gene. The V and J ends lost 3 bases and 4 bases respectively, with 9 bases between them. This TCR was recovered from a female donor with multiple sclerosis, enrolled in a pregnancy study. This chain uses TRBV7-2 with TRBJ1-2, with a possible D match to TRBD1 (5 bases). The specimen was CD4+ T cells from peripheral blood mononuclear cells, collected before pregnancy. In nucleotides, the CDR3 is TGTGCCAGCAGCTTCACAGGTTCCTATGGCTACACCTTC. It translates to CASSFTGSYGYTF. The full variable domain, its missing parts supplied by reference TRBV7-2 and TRBJ1-2, is GAGVSQSPSNKVTEKGKDVELRCDPISGHTALYWYRQSLGQGLEFLIYFQGNSAPDKSGLPSDRFSAERTGGSVSTLTIQRTQQEDSAVYLCASSFTGSYGYTFGSGTRLTVV.